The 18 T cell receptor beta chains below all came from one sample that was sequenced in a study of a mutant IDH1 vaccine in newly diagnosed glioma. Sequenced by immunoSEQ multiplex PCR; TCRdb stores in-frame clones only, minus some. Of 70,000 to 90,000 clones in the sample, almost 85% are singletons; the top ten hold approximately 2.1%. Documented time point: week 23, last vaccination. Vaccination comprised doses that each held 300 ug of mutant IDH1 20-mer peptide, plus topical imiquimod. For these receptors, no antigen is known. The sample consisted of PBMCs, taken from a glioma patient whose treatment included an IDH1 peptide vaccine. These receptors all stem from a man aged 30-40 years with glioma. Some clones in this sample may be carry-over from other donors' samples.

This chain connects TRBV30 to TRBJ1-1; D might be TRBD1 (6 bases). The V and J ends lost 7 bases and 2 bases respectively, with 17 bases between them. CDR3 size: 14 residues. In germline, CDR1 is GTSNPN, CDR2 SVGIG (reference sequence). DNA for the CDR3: TGTGCCTATGGTGGCAGGGGAGCCAACACTGAAGCTTTCTTT. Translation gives CAYGGRGANTEAFF.

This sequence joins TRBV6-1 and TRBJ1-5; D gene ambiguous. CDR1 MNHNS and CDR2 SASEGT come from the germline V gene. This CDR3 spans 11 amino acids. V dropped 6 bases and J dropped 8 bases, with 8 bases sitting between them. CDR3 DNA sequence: TGTGCCAGCAGCCCCGGGGAGCCCCAGCATTTT. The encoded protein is CASSPGEPQHF.

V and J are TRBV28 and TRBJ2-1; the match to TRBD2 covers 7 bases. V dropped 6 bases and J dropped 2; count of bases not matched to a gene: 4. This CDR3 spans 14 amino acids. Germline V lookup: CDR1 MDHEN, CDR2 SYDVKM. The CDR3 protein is CASRREGTYNEQFF. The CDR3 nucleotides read TGTGCCAGCAGGAGGGAGGGCACCTACAATGAGCAGTTCTTC.

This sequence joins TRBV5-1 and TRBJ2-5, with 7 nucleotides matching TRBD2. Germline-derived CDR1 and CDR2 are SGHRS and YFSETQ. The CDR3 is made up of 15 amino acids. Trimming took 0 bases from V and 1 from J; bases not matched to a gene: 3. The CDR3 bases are TGCGCCAGCAGCTTGGGCGGGAGCTCCCAAGAGACCCAGTACTTC. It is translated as CASSLGGSSQETQYF. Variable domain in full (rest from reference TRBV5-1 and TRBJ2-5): KAGVTQTPRYLIKTRGQQVTLSCSPISGHRSVSWYQQTPGQGLQFLFEYFSETQRNKGNFPGRFSGRQFSNSRSEMNVSTLELGDSALYLCASSLGGSSQETQYFGPGTRLLVL.

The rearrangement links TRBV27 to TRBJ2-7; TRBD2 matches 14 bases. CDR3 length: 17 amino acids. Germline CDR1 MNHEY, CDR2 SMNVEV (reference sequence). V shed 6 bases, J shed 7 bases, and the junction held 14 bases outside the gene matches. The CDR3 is CASSHGLAGGSPDEQYF. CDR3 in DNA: TGTGCCAGCAGCCACGGACTAGCGGGGGGTTCCCCCGATGAGCAGTACTTC.

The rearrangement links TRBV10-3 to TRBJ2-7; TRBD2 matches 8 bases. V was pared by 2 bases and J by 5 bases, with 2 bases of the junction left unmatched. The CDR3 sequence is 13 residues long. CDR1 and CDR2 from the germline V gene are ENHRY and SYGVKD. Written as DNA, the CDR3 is TGTGCCATCAGTGAGGGGCGGGGGGACGAGCAGTACTTC. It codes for CAISEGRGDEQYF.

This chain's CDR3 is CATSHGGGGTQYF. CDR3 bases: TGTGCCACCAGCCATGGGGGGGGTGGTACGCAGTATTTT. The chain carries TRBV15 and TRBJ2-3, with 7 positions matching TRBD2. The CDR3 has 13 amino acids. CDR1 and CDR2 (germline): LNHNV, YYDKDF (reference sequence). Trimming at V came to 5 bases and at J to 8 bases, leaving 7 bases not matched to a gene.

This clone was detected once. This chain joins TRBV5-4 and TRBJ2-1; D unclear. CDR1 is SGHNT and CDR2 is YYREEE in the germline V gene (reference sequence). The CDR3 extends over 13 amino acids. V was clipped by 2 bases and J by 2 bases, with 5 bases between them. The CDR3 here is CASSLGPYNEQFF. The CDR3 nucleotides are TGTGCCAGCAGCTTAGGTCCCTACAATGAGCAGTTCTTC.

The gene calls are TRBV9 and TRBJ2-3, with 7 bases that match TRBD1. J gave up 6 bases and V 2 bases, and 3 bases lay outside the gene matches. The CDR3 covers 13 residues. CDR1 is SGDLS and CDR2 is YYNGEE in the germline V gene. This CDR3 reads CASSVRGGDTQYF. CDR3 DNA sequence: TGTGCCAGCAGCGTTCGAGGGGGCGATACGCAGTATTTT. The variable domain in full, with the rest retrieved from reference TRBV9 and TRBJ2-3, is DSGVTQTPKHLITATGQRVTLRCSPRSGDLSVYWYQQSLDQGLQFLIQYYNGEERAKGNILERFSAQQFPDLHSELNLSSLELGDSALYFCASSVRGGDTQYFGPGTRLTVL.

The CDR3 bases are TGTGCCAGCAGTAAACTAGCGGGAGTCCAAGAGACCCAGTACTTC. Amino acids: CASSKLAGVQETQYF. The rearrangement uses TRBV2 and TRBJ2-5; 11 positions agree with TRBD2. Germline CDR1 and CDR2: SNHLY and FYNNEI. With V trimmed by 5 bases and J by 1 base, 3 bases remained unmatched. The CDR3 runs 15 residues.

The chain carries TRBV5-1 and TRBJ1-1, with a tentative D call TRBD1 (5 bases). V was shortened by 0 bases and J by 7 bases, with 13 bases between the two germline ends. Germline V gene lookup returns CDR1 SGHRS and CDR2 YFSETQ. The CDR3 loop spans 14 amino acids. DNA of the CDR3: TGCGCCAGCAGCTTGGGTAGGGGAGTTAATGAAGCTTTCTTT. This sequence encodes CASSLGRGVNEAFF.

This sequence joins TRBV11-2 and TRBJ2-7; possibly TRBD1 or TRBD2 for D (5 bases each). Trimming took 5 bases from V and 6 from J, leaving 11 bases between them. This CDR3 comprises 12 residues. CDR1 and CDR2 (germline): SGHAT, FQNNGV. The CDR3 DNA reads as TGTGCCAGCAGCGGGGGTAGGAGCGAGCAGTACTTC. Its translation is CASSGGRSEQYF.

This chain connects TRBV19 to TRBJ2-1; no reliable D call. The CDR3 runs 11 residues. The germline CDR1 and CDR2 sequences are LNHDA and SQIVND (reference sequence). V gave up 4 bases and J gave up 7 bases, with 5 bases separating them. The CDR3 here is CASSNINEQFF. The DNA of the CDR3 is TGTGCCAGTAGTAATATAAATGAGCAGTTCTTC. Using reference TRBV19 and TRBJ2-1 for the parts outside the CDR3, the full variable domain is DGGITQSPKYLFRKEGQNVTLSCEQNLNHDAMYWYRQDPGQGLRLIYYSQIVNDFQKGDIAEGYSVSREKKESFPLTVTSAQKNPTAFYLCASSNINEQFFGPGTRLTVL.

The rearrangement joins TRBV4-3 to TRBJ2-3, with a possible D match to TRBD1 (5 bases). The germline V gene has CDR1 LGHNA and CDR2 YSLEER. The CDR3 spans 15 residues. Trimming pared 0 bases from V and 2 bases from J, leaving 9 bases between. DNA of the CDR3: TGCGCCAGCAGCCAAGACCCAGGGAACACAGATACGCAGTATTTT. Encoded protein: CASSQDPGNTDTQYF.

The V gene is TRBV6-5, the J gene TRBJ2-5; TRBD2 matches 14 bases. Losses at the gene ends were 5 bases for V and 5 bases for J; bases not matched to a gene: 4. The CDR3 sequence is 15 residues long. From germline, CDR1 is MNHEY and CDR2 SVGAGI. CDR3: CASSTRLAGGETQYF. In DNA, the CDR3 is TGTGCCAGCAGTACTCGACTAGCGGGGGGGGAGACCCAGTACTTC.

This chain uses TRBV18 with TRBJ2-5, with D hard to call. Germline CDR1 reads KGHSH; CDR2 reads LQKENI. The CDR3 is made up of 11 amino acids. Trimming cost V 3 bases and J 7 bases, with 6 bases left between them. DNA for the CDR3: TGTGCCAGCTCACCCCGAGGGACCCAGTACTTC. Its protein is CASSPRGTQYF.

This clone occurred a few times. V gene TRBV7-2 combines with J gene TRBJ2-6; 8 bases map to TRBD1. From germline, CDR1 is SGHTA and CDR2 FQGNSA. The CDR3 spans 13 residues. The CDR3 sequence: CGTGPSGANVLTF. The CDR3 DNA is TGTGGGACAGGGCCCTCTGGGGCCAACGTCCTGACTTTC.

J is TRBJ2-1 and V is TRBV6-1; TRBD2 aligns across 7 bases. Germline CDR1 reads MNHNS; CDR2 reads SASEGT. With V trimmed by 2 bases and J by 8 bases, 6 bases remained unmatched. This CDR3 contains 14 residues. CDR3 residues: CASSELGTIDEQFF. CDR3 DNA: TGTGCCAGCAGTGAATTGGGGACTATTGATGAGCAGTTCTTC.